The 14 T cell receptor beta chains below were found in one sample sequenced in a study (dated by TCRdb to about 2015). Library prep was done by 5' RACE. The sequencing machine was an Illumina MiSeq. Starting from the raw public reads, TCRdb applied fastp trimming at Q25, assembled clones with MiXCR and retained in-frame beta chains. Rows are combined by CDR3 protein, so each entry shows the most common genes and DNA. For this sample there are tens of thousands of distinct CDR3 sequences; 29% appear just once. Clones ranked in the top ten supply 3.5% to 4.5% of the sample. The source material was memory CD4+ T cells sorted from a lymph node. What this sample's cell subset or site label stands for: memory CD4+ T cells, CD4+CD45RO+CD25-. Receptors originate from a female donor with breast cancer.

The rearrangement links TRBV20-1 to TRBJ2-1; 13 nucleotides agree with TRBD2. Germline V gene sequence: CDR1 DFQATT, CDR2 SNEGSKA (reference sequence). CDR3 length: 16 amino acids. J gave up 9 bases and V 5 bases, and 13 bases lay outside the gene matches. In DNA, the CDR3 is TGCAGTGCTTCGGGACTAGCGGGATCATTAAGCAGTGAGCAGTTCTTC. It specifies CSASGLAGSLSSEQFF.

This chain connects TRBV20-1 to TRBJ2-3, with D perhaps matching TRBD2 (6 bases). Trimming left V 8 bases short and J 5 bases short, with 8 bases between. CDR1 and CDR2 (germline): DFQATT, SNEGSKA (reference sequence). This CDR3 comprises 10 residues. CDR3 region: CSLGRDTQYF. The CDR3 bases are TGCAGTCTCGGGAGAGATACGCAGTATTTT.

V usage is TRBV7-2 and J usage is TRBJ1-2; D unresolved. The CDR3 has 14 residues. Germline V gene lookup returns CDR1 SGHTA and CDR2 FQGNSA. V lost 0 bases and J 6 bases, leaving 11 bases between the germline ends. Here the CDR3 reads CASSLAYTTDGYTF. The CDR3 DNA is TGTGCCAGCAGCTTAGCGTACACAACCGATGGCTACACCTTC.

The chain combines TRBV27 with TRBJ2-7, with a tentative D call TRBD1 (5 bases). V was shortened by 3 bases and J by 3 bases, with 9 bases between the two germline ends. The CDR3 spans 13 residues. The V gene's germline CDR1 is MNHEY and CDR2 SMNVEV (reference sequence). CDR3 sequence (DNA): TGTGCCAGCAGTTTGGGGCAGGACTACGAGCAGTACTTC. Translation gives CASSLGQDYEQYF.

Only a few counts were recorded for this clonotype. This chain connects TRBV6-5 to TRBJ1-2, with 9 nucleotides matching TRBD1. This CDR3 has 15 amino acids. V lost 0 bases to trimming and J lost 7 bases; unmatched junction nucleotides: 6. The V gene's germline CDR1 is MNHEY and CDR2 SVGAGI. The DNA of the CDR3 is TGTGCCAGCAGTTACTCCCAACAGGGGGCTCTTGGCTACACCTTC. Residues: CASSYSQQGALGYTF.

This clonotype was seen a handful of times. The chain is built from TRBV7-9 and TRBJ2-5, with no clear D. This CDR3 comprises 13 residues. Per germline, CDR1 SEHNR and CDR2 FQNEAQ (reference sequence). V was trimmed by 5 bases and J by 5 bases, leaving 12 bases between them. For the CDR3, the DNA is TGTGCCAGCAGCATATTGCTCGGGGAGACCCAGTACTTC. Translating gives CASSILLGETQYF.

The J gene is TRBJ1-6, the V gene TRBV6-5, with TRBD1 matching over 9 bases. J lost 9 bases, V lost 8 bases, and 8 bases had no gene match. The CDR3 is 14 amino acids. In germline, CDR1 is MNHEY, CDR2 SVGAGI. The CDR3 protein is CASGAGTGISPLHF. The CDR3 DNA reads as TGTGCCAGCGGCGCCGGGACAGGGATTTCACCCCTCCACTTT.

This clonotype occurred a few times. This chain links TRBV20-1 with TRBJ2-7, with TRBD2 identical over 12 bases. Germline values: CDR1 DFQATT, CDR2 SNEGSKA (reference sequence). J was trimmed by 5 bases and V by 3 bases; bases with no gene match: 5. This CDR3 has 14 residues. CDR3 bases: TGCAGTGCTAGGACTAGCGGGAGTGTCAACGAGCAGTACTTC. Translating it yields CSARTSGSVNEQYF.

About this clonotype: Since a much larger clone is just one base distant, this may be a read error. V gene TRBV28 combines with J gene TRBJ1-1; perhaps TRBD1 as D (5 bases). CDR3 length: 13 amino acids. V lost 6 bases and J 3 bases, leaving 11 bases between the germline ends. CDR1 and CDR2 (germline): MDHEN, SYDVKM. CDR3 nucleotide sequence: TGTGCCAGCAGCTCAGGGTTGGACACTGAAGCTTTCTTT. Protein: CASSSGLDTEAFF.

The V and J genes are TRBV5-1 and TRBJ2-1; 11 bases are a match to TRBD1. The CDR3 runs to 14 residues. The germline V gene has CDR1 SGHRS and CDR2 YFSETQ. V was clipped by 4 bases and J by 6 bases; unmatched bases: 3. The CDR3 spells CASSPGTGGNEQFF. DNA of the CDR3: TGCGCCAGCAGCCCTGGGACAGGGGGCAATGAGCAGTTCTTC.

This clonotype showed up just a few times. The chain recombines TRBV4-1 with TRBJ2-7; TRBD1 matches 7 bases. V dropped 2 bases and J dropped 7; count of bases not matched to a gene: 11. CDR3 size: 15 residues. Germline assignment: CDR1 MGHRA and CDR2 YSYEKL. In DNA form, the CDR3 reads TGCGCCAGCAGCCAAACCCGGACAGGCCGGGTGGAGCAGTACTTC. It encodes CASSQTRTGRVEQYF.

Many counts were recorded for this clonotype. At one end, the junction sequence differs from germline, possibly due to a read error. The chain is built from TRBV6-2 or TRBV6-3 and TRBJ1-2, with 9 positions matching TRBD1. The germline gives CDR1 MNHEY, CDR2 SVGEGT. The CDR3 totals 17 residues. The CDR3 protein is CASGYPGQGVFGYGYTF. As DNA, the CDR3 is TGTGCCAGCGGTTATCCGGGACAGGGTGTCTTCGGCTATGGCTACACCTTC.

This clonotype occurred once. The V and J genes are TRBV6-6 and TRBJ2-5, with 8 bases identical to TRBD1. The CDR3 has 14 amino acids. Losses at the gene ends were 6 bases for V and 5 bases for J; bases not matched to a gene: 8. CDR1 is MNHNY and CDR2 is SVGAGI in the germline V gene (reference sequence). CDR3 sequence: CASSRRTGSETQYF. The DNA of the CDR3 is TGTGCCAGCAGCCGGCGGACAGGGAGTGAGACCCAGTACTTC.

This chain joins TRBV18 and TRBJ2-7; the D gene is possibly TRBD1 (6 bases). The CDR3 is 14 amino acids. The germline V gene encodes CDR1 KGHSH and CDR2 LQKENI. V was trimmed by 2 bases and J by 4 bases, leaving 12 bases between them. CDR3 bases: TGTGCCAGCTCACCAAGGGTGACAGGATACGAGCAGTACTTC. Protein sequence: CASSPRVTGYEQYF.